The rows below give T cell receptor beta chains drawn from one sample of a study of OX40 agonist ivuxolimab in advanced cancers. Sequenced by immunoSEQ multiplex PCR; TCRdb stores in-frame clones only, minus some. Among more than 40,000 clones, around 77% were seen once, and the ten largest hold under 2.5%. The sequencing here drew on CD4+ or CD8+ T cells sorted from blood, taken in a trial of the OX40 agonist ivuxolimab. These receptors all come from an adult with an advanced solid tumor such as melanoma, head and neck, liver or kidney cancer. CDR3s include the opening cysteine and the closing phenylalanine or tryptophan. D genes are given only for firm matches. Rows may omit the clone size; those that give it use once, few, many or a size class.

j_call: TRBJ2-6
d_call: .
clone_size: .
v_call: TRBV18
cdr3_aa: CASSGVRAGANVLTF
cdr3_nt: TGTGCCAGCTCAGGAGTCCGGGCTGGGGCCAACGTCCTGACTTTC

j_call: TRBJ1-2
d_call: TRBD1
clone_size: once
v_call: TRBV12-5
cdr3_aa: CASGLLGTGGYTF
cdr3_nt: TGTGCTAGTGGCTTGCTAGGGACAGGGGGCTACACCTTC

j_call: TRBJ2-5
d_call: TRBD2
clone_size: .
v_call: TRBV28
cdr3_aa: CASSLGGGGQETQYF
cdr3_nt: TGTGCCAGCAGTTTGGGGGGGGGAGGCCAAGAGACCCAGTACTTC

j_call: TRBJ1-6
d_call: .
clone_size: .
v_call: TRBV27
cdr3_aa: CASRISEGSTAPLHF
cdr3_nt: TGTGCCAGCAGGATCTCAGAGGGCTCTACGGCGCCCCTCCACTTT

j_call: TRBJ1-2
d_call: .
clone_size: .
v_call: TRBV19
cdr3_aa: CASSSGGTLYGYTF
cdr3_nt: TGTGCCAGTAGTAGTGGGGGGACTCTTTATGGCTACACCTTC

j_call: TRBJ2-1
d_call: .
clone_size: .
v_call: TRBV30
cdr3_aa: CAWNAGEYNEQFF
cdr3_nt: TGTGCCTGGAACGCTGGGGAGTACAATGAGCAGTTCTTC

j_call: TRBJ1-1
d_call: .
clone_size: .
v_call: TRBV19
cdr3_aa: CASSPAGTNTEAFF
cdr3_nt: TGTGCCAGTAGTCCCGCCGGGACAAACACTGAAGCTTTCTTT

j_call: TRBJ2-6
d_call: TRBD1
clone_size: .
v_call: TRBV5-1
cdr3_aa: CASSPGQGRGGANVLTF
cdr3_nt: TGCGCCAGCAGCCCGGGACAGGGGCGGGGGGGGGCCAACGTCCTGACTTTC

j_call: TRBJ2-5
d_call: TRBD2
clone_size: .
v_call: TRBV5-1
cdr3_aa: CASSPDPAGGQETQYF
cdr3_nt: TGCGCCAGCAGCCCAGATCCAGCGGGAGGCCAAGAGACCCAGTACTTC

j_call: TRBJ2-7
d_call: .
clone_size: .
v_call: TRBV6-5
cdr3_aa: CASSYVSGYEQYF
cdr3_nt: TGTGCCAGCAGTTATGTGAGTGGGTACGAGCAGTACTTC

j_call: TRBJ1-2
d_call: .
clone_size: .
v_call: TRBV28
cdr3_aa: CASSLGFNNANYGYTF
cdr3_nt: TGTGCCAGCAGTTTGGGATTCAACAACGCTAACTATGGCTACACCTTC

j_call: TRBJ1-6
d_call: .
clone_size: once
v_call: TRBV7-8
cdr3_aa: CASSRVGFRQGHNSPLHF
cdr3_nt: TGTGCCAGCAGCCGTGTTGGGTTCAGGCAAGGCCATAATTCACCCCTCCACTTT

j_call: TRBJ1-2
d_call: .
clone_size: .
v_call: TRBV4-2
cdr3_aa: CASSQRIGSTNYGYTF
cdr3_nt: TGTGCCAGCAGCCAACGGATAGGGTCGACTAACTATGGCTACACCTTC

j_call: TRBJ1-5
d_call: TRBD1
clone_size: .
v_call: TRBV5-7
cdr3_aa: CASSPTGDLNQPQHF
cdr3_nt: TGTGCCAGCAGCCCCACAGGGGATTTAAATCAGCCCCAGCATTTT

j_call: TRBJ1-2
d_call: .
clone_size: many
v_call: TRBV5-1
cdr3_aa: CASSPDPGTAGGYTF
cdr3_nt: TGCGCCAGCAGCCCTGACCCCGGGACTGCGGGGGGCTACACCTTC

j_call: TRBJ2-1
d_call: TRBD2
clone_size: .
v_call: TRBV18
cdr3_aa: CASSPGSGRVDEQFF
cdr3_nt: TGTGCCAGCTCACCAGGTAGCGGGAGGGTCGATGAGCAGTTCTTC

j_call: TRBJ1-2
d_call: .
clone_size: .
v_call: TRBV30
cdr3_aa: CAWTPGQGRYGYTF
cdr3_nt: TGTGCCTGGACCCCCGGCCAGGGAAGATATGGCTACACCTTC

j_call: TRBJ1-1
d_call: .
clone_size: many
v_call: TRBV6-5
cdr3_aa: CASRWGVDTEAFF
cdr3_nt: TGTGCCAGCAGATGGGGGGTTGACACTGAAGCTTTCTTT

j_call: TRBJ2-5
d_call: TRBD2
clone_size: .
v_call: TRBV7-3
cdr3_aa: CASSLSLAGAQETQYF
cdr3_nt: TGTGCCAGCAGCTTATCATTAGCGGGAGCTCAAGAGACCCAGTACTTC

j_call: TRBJ1-1
d_call: TRBD1
clone_size: .
v_call: TRBV5-1
cdr3_aa: CASSLKEPGTGGLNTEAFF
cdr3_nt: TGCGCCAGCAGCCTAAAAGAACCCGGGACAGGGGGCTTGAACACTGAAGCTTTCTTT

j_call: TRBJ1-5
d_call: TRBD1
clone_size: .
v_call: TRBV4-1
cdr3_aa: CASSLGQGIQQPQHF
cdr3_nt: TGCGCCAGCAGCCTCGGACAGGGAATACAACAGCCCCAGCATTTT

j_call: TRBJ1-6
d_call: .
clone_size: .
v_call: TRBV6-1
cdr3_aa: CAIEGRANSPLHF
cdr3_nt: TGTGCCATAGAGGGCAGAGCGAATTCACCCCTCCACTTT

j_call: TRBJ2-3
d_call: .
clone_size: .
v_call: TRBV5-4
cdr3_aa: CASSLAGRSSTDTQYF
cdr3_nt: TGTGCCAGCAGCTTGGCAGGACGCTCTAGCACAGATACGCAGTATTTT

j_call: TRBJ2-2
d_call: .
clone_size: once
v_call: TRBV14
cdr3_aa: CASSQDFWGWMFF
cdr3_nt: TGTGCCAGCAGCCAAGATTTCTGGGGTTGGATGTTTTTT

j_call: TRBJ2-5
d_call: TRBD1
clone_size: few
v_call: TRBV7-9
cdr3_aa: CASSLGDRFQETQYF
cdr3_nt: TGTGCCAGCAGCTTAGGGGACAGGTTCCAAGAGACCCAGTACTTC

j_call: TRBJ1-4
d_call: .
clone_size: medium-sized
v_call: TRBV4-2
cdr3_aa: CASSQVAGQDEKLFF
cdr3_nt: TGTGCCAGCAGCCAAGTCGCCGGACAAGATGAAAAACTGTTTTTT

j_call: TRBJ2-1
d_call: TRBD2
clone_size: .
v_call: TRBV11-3
cdr3_aa: CASSLDQGGLASNEQFF
cdr3_nt: TGTGCCAGCAGCTTAGATCAGGGGGGACTAGCCTCCAATGAGCAGTTCTTC